One sample yielded the 10 T cell receptor beta chains listed below, sequenced in a study of T-cell reconstitution after alpha-beta-depleted transplantation in children (dated by TCRdb to 2016 to 2017). Libraries were made using PCR. TCRdb names Illumina HiSeq 2500 as the instrument used. To normalize quantification of the TCRbeta repertoire, the TCR libraries were built with molecular barcoding that relied on unique molecular identifiers. The public reads were run again by TCRdb, first through fastp at Q25 and then through MiXCR, and only productive beta chains were kept. Every entry covers one CDR3 protein and lists the most common genes and DNA from its rows. For this sample the table gives approximately 240,000 distinct CDR3 sequences, of which around 8.9% were detected only once. The ten largest clones capture less than 6% of the sample. The material was PBMCs from the stem cell graft donor, obtained from the stem cell graft. The receptor set was obtained from a human donor who donated a stem cell graft to a child with SCID.

The chain uses TRBV5-5 and TRBJ2-7; D not resolved. Germline CDR1 reads SGHKS; CDR2 reads YYEKEE (reference sequence). There are 14 residues in the CDR3. V was clipped by 0 bases and J by 3 bases, with 10 bases between them. In DNA, the CDR3 is TGTGCCAGCAGCTTGGCTGGCAGCTTCTACGAGCAGTACTTC. It encodes CASSLAGSFYEQYF.

This clonotype has ten or more counts. The J gene is TRBJ1-5, the V gene TRBV5-1, with D perhaps TRBD1 (5 bases). V was shortened by 4 bases and J by 3 bases, with 14 bases between the two germline ends. From germline, CDR1 is SGHRS and CDR2 YFSETQ. The CDR3 contains 15 residues. Written as DNA, the CDR3 is TGCGCCAGCAGCCCCGAGGGACGCAACAATCAGCCCCAGCATTTT. This gives the protein CASSPEGRNNQPQHF.

In this sample, this clonotype turned up many times. The CDR3 DNA sequence: TGCGCCAGCAGCTTGATGGGATTATTCACAGATACGCAGTATTTT. Translation: CASSLMGLFTDTQYF. J is TRBJ2-3 and V is TRBV5-1; D is ambiguous. V dropped 1 base and J dropped 2 bases, with 11 bases sitting between them. CDR1 and CDR2 from the germline V gene are SGHRS and YFSETQ. The CDR3 contains 15 residues.

This clonotype was recorded at least ten times. This sequence joins TRBV28 and TRBJ1-5; D gene ambiguous. The V gene's germline CDR1 is MDHEN and CDR2 SYDVKM. Trimming cost V 6 bases and J 7 bases, with 10 bases left between them. This CDR3 region has 12 residues. The CDR3 sequence is CASSHLMQPQHF. The CDR3 nucleotides are TGTGCCAGCAGCCACCTTATGCAGCCCCAGCATTTT.

This clonotype was seen repeatedly, ten times or more. The chain joins TRBV5-1 to TRBJ1-6; D is possibly TRBD1 (5 bases). V was clipped by 0 bases and J by 9 bases, with 10 bases between them. Germline V gene lookup returns CDR1 SGHRS and CDR2 YFSETQ. The CDR3 loop spans 14 amino acids. This chain's CDR3 is CASSLDRGGSPLHF. The DNA of the CDR3 is TGCGCCAGCAGCTTGGACCGGGGCGGTTCACCCCTCCACTTT. The variable domain in full, completed from reference TRBV5-1 and TRBJ1-6, reads KAGVTQTPRYLIKTRGQQVTLSCSPISGHRSVSWYQQTPGQGLQFLFEYFSETQRNKGNFPGRFSGRQFSNSRSEMNVSTLELGDSALYLCASSLDRGGSPLHFGNGTRLTVT.

This clonotype was seen many times. V usage is TRBV7-9 and J usage is TRBJ1-1; no reliable D call. Trimming left V 0 bases short and J 4 bases short, with 3 bases between. This CDR3 has 12 residues. Germline V gives CDR1 SEHNR, CDR2 FQNEAQ (reference sequence). This CDR3 is CASSLASTEAFF. The CDR3, as DNA: TGTGCCAGCAGCTTAGCATCCACTGAAGCTTTCTTT.

There are a few counts of this clonotype. This chain joins TRBV18 and TRBJ1-1; D uncertain. With 2 bases removed from V and 0 bases from J, the gap between germline ends came to 13 bases. The CDR3 length is 16 residues. Germline values: CDR1 KGHSH, CDR2 LQKENI. The CDR3 region is CASSPWDRTLNTEAFF. The CDR3 DNA reads as TGTGCCAGCTCACCATGGGATAGAACCTTGAACACTGAAGCTTTCTTT. Full variable domain (outside the CDR3, taken from reference TRBV18 and TRBJ1-1): NAGVMQNPRHLVRRRGQEARLRCSPMKGHSHVYWYRQLPEEGLKFMVYLQKENIIDESGMPKERFSAEFPKEGPSILRIQQVVRGDSAAYFCASSPWDRTLNTEAFFGQGTRLTVV.

This clonotype was counted at least ten times. The rearrangement uses TRBV20-1 and TRBJ2-7; 8 bases line up with TRBD2. The CDR3 loop spans 18 amino acids. The germline V gene encodes CDR1 DFQATT and CDR2 SNEGSKA (reference sequence). With V trimmed by 7 bases and J by 4 bases, 24 bases remained unmatched. In DNA form, the CDR3 reads TGCAGTGTCAGAGGACTACAGGGATCGGACGGGGGGGCGTACGAGCAGTACTTC. It encodes CSVRGLQGSDGGAYEQYF.

Remarks on this clonotype: At one end the junction does not follow the germline gene, possibly because of a read error. This rearrangement joins TRBV3-1 to TRBJ2-1; 14 nucleotides match TRBD2. The CDR3 totals 19 residues. Per the germline V gene, CDR1 is LGHDT and CDR2 is YNNKEL (reference sequence). The CDR3 region has the DNA TGTGCCATCAGCCTCTACGTGACTAGCGGGGGGGCATGGTCCAATGAGCAGTTCTTC. Its protein product is CAISLYVTSGGAWSNEQFF.

Ten or more counts support this clonotype. The CDR3 DNA reads TGTGCCAGCAGAGGGGGGGCTTACTTGAGAACTGAAGCTTTCTTT. Residues: CASRGGAYLRTEAFF. The genes are TRBV25-1 and TRBJ1-1, with D tentatively TRBD1 (6 bases). The germline CDR1 and CDR2 sequences are MGHDK and SYGVNS. V was clipped by 6 bases and J by 5 bases, with 19 bases between them. This CDR3 comprises 15 residues.